These 15 T cell receptor beta chains originate from one sample sequenced in a study of blood T cell repertoires in COVID-19. Profiled with immunoSEQ multiplex PCR; TCRdb holds only in-frame clones, not every one. In the table there are about 54,000 clones, around nine tenths of which are singletons. The sample was peripheral blood. The receptors shown here come from a human donor in a cohort sampled during active COVID-19.

The CDR3 spells CASSARLAGGGETQYF. CDR3 DNA: TGTGCCAGCAGCGCCCGACTAGCGGGGGGGGGAGAGACCCAGTACTTC. The V call is TRBV3-1 (or the pseudogene TRBV3-2), the J call TRBJ2-5, with 14 bases matching TRBD2. The CDR3 runs 16 residues. V trimming: 5 bases; J trimming: 4 bases; junction bases outside the gene matches: 6. Germline assignment: CDR1 LGHDT and CDR2 YNNKEL (reference sequence).

CDR3 in DNA: TGTGCCAGCAGCGTAGGTAAGGTAGGAGCTGACAATGAGCAGTTCTTC. Its protein product is CASSVGKVGADNEQFF. The chain joins TRBV9 to TRBJ2-1, with D unresolved. CDR3 length equals 16 residues. Per germline, CDR1 SGDLS and CDR2 YYNGEE. Trimming removed 0 bases at V and 5 bases at J, with 15 bases between.

The J gene is TRBJ2-7, the V gene TRBV24-1, with 11 bases lining up with TRBD2. The CDR3 extends over 16 amino acids. The germline CDR1 and CDR2 sequences are KGHDR and SFDVKD. Losses at the gene ends were 7 bases for V and 1 base for J; bases not matched to a gene: 8. The CDR3: CATRDRLAGLSYEQYF. In DNA, the CDR3 is TGTGCCACCAGAGATCGACTAGCGGGGTTATCCTACGAGCAGTACTTC.

This chain joins TRBV7-2 and TRBJ1-4, with TRBD1 as a possible D gene (5 bases). V was shortened by 3 bases and J by 5 bases, with 19 bases between the two germline ends. CDR1 SGHTA and CDR2 FQGNSA come from the germline V gene. The CDR3 spans 17 residues. The CDR3 sequence: CASSLGAGQDYNEKLFF. DNA of the CDR3: TGTGCCAGCAGCTTGGGCGCGGGGCAGGATTACAATGAAAAACTGTTTTTT.

The CDR3: CASSRKGQGVKPLHF. Written as DNA, the CDR3 is TGTGCCAGCAGTCGGAAAGGGCAGGGCGTTAAGCCCCTCCACTTT. V gene TRBV6-5 combines with J gene TRBJ1-6; the D gene is possibly TRBD1 (5 bases). Per germline, CDR1 MNHEY and CDR2 SVGAGI. The CDR3 loop spans 15 amino acids. V was cut by 5 bases and J by 13 bases, with 21 bases left in between.

The gene calls are TRBV6-2 or TRBV6-3 and TRBJ1-1, with D possibly matching TRBD1 (6 bases). This CDR3 spans 15 amino acids. Trimming stripped 2 bases from V and 4 bases from J, with 14 bases between. CDR1 is MNHEY, CDR2 SVGEGT, per germline. CDR3 in amino acids: CASSYPPGAATEAFF. CDR3 in DNA: TGTGCCAGCAGTTACCCCCCAGGGGCGGCCACTGAAGCTTTCTTT.

This chain uses TRBV6-1 with TRBJ2-1; TRBD2 agrees at 7 bases. CDR1 is MNHNS and CDR2 is SASEGT in the germline V gene. There are 16 residues in the CDR3. The V and J ends lost 2 bases and 1 base, in that order; junction bases with no gene match: 5. CDR3 sequence reads: CASSEPGGGSYNEQFF. The CDR3, as DNA: TGTGCCAGCAGTGAACCGGGGGGTGGGTCCTACAATGAGCAGTTCTTC.

CDR3: CASSPSPGRGHGYTF. CDR3 DNA sequence: TGCGCCAGCAGCCCTTCCCCCGGCAGGGGCCATGGCTACACCTTC. This chain joins TRBV4-3 and TRBJ1-2, with D possibly TRBD1 on 6 matching bases. CDR1 is LGHNA and CDR2 is YSLEER in the germline V gene. The CDR3 has 15 residues. V gave up 4 bases and J gave up 6 bases, with 18 bases separating them.

The V call is TRBV5-1, the J call TRBJ2-1, with 11 positions matching TRBD1. The length of the CDR3 is 17 residues. Germline V gene sequence: CDR1 SGHRS, CDR2 YFSETQ. Unmatched junction bases numbered 10, after V lost 4 bases and J lost 4 bases. Here the CDR3 DNA reads TGCGCCAGCAGCCCTCAGTACGGGACAGGGGGTTACAATGAGCAGTTCTTC. It translates to CASSPQYGTGGYNEQFF. The entire variable domain, with the rest obtained from reference TRBV5-1 and TRBJ2-1, is as follows: KAGVTQTPRYLIKTRGQQVTLSCSPISGHRSVSWYQQTPGQGLQFLFEYFSETQRNKGNFPGRFSGRQFSNSRSEMNVSTLELGDSALYLCASSPQYGTGGYNEQFFGPGTRLTVL.

The rearrangement links TRBV7-2 to TRBJ2-3; 15 bases line up with TRBD2. Germline CDR1 SGHTA, CDR2 FQGNSA. The J segment lost 4 bases and the V segment lost 5 bases, leaving 7 bases of the junction unmatched. The CDR3 runs 17 residues. The CDR3 loop is CASSTRTSGGAADTQYF. DNA of the CDR3: TGTGCCAGCAGCACCCGGACTAGCGGGGGGGCTGCAGATACGCAGTATTTT.

The rearrangement uses TRBV11-3 and TRBJ2-1, with 11 nucleotides matching TRBD2. Looked up from germline, CDR1 is SGHNT and CDR2 is YENEEA. The CDR3 runs to 15 residues. V shed 5 bases and J 0 bases; nucleotides not matched to a gene: 0. CDR3 DNA: TGTGCCAGCAGCACTAGCGGGAGCTCCTACAATGAGCAGTTCTTC. Translating it yields CASSTSGSSYNEQFF.

The gene calls are TRBV29-1 and TRBJ2-2; 7 nucleotides match TRBD1. The CDR3 is made up of 14 amino acids. Germline CDR1 is SQVTM and CDR2 is ANQGSEA. Germline trimming cut 3 bases from V and 5 bases from J; bases unmatched to any gene: 6. CDR3 sequence reads: CSVDGQERTGELFF. DNA of the CDR3: TGCAGCGTTGATGGACAGGAAAGGACCGGGGAGCTGTTTTTT.

The rearrangement links TRBV5-6 to TRBJ1-1, with a tentative D call TRBD1 (5 bases). The V gene lost 0 bases and the J gene lost 0 bases, with 15 bases spanning the gap. The CDR3 sequence is 17 residues long. Germline V lookup: CDR1 SGHDT, CDR2 YYEEEE. The CDR3 coding sequence is TGTGCCAGCAGCTTGGCTTTAACGGGGGGTATGAACACTGAAGCTTTCTTT. Translating it yields CASSLALTGGMNTEAFF.

The gene calls are TRBV5-1 and TRBJ2-5, with a tentative D call TRBD1 (6 bases). The CDR3 extends over 14 amino acids. Trimming pared 4 bases from V and 5 bases from J, leaving 15 bases between. Germline assignment: CDR1 SGHRS and CDR2 YFSETQ. CDR3 residues: CASSPNSGAETQYF. The CDR3 DNA reads TGCGCCAGCAGCCCCAATTCAGGGGCGGAGACCCAGTACTTC. The whole variable domain, filled in from reference TRBV5-1 and TRBJ2-5, reads KAGVTQTPRYLIKTRGQQVTLSCSPISGHRSVSWYQQTPGQGLQFLFEYFSETQRNKGNFPGRFSGRQFSNSRSEMNVSTLELGDSALYLCASSPNSGAETQYFGPGTRLLVL.

The genes are TRBV7-6 and TRBJ1-3; D perhaps matches TRBD1 (6 bases). The CDR3 covers 14 residues. Germline values: CDR1 SGHVS, CDR2 FNYEAQ. V lost 2 bases and J lost 2, with 7 bases in between. CDR3 loop: CASSLSGAGNTIYF. Here the CDR3 DNA reads TGTGCCAGCAGCTTATCAGGGGCTGGAAACACCATATATTTT.